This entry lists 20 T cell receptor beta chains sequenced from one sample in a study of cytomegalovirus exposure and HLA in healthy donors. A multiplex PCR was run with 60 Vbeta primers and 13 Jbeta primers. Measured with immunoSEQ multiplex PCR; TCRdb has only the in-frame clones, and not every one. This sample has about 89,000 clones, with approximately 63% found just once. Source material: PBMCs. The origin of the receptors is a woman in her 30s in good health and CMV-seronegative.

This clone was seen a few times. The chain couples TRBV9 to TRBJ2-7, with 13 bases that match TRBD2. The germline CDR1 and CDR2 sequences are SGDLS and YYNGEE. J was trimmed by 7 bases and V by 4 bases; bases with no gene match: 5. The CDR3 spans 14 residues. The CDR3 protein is CASSLTSGGREQYF. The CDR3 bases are TGTGCCAGCAGCCTGACTAGCGGGGGGAGGGAGCAGTACTTC.

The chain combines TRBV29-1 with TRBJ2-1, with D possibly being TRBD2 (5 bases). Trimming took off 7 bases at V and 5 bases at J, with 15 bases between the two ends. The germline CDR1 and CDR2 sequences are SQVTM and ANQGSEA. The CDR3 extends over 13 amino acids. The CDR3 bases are TGCAGCGCTGGGTGGGAGCCCAACAATGAGCAGTTCTTC. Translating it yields CSAGWEPNNEQFF.

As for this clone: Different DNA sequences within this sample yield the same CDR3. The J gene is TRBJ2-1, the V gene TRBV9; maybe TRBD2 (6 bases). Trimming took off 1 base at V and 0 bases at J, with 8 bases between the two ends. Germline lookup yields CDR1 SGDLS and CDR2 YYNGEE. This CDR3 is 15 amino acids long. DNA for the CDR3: TGTGCCAGCAGCGTATCCGGGAGCTCCTACAATGAGCAGTTCTTC. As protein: CASSVSGSSYNEQFF. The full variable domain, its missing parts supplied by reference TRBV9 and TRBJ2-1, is DSGVTQTPKHLITATGQRVTLRCSPRSGDLSVYWYQQSLDQGLQFLIQYYNGEERAKGNILERFSAQQFPDLHSELNLSSLELGDSALYFCASSVSGSSYNEQFFGPGTRLTVL.

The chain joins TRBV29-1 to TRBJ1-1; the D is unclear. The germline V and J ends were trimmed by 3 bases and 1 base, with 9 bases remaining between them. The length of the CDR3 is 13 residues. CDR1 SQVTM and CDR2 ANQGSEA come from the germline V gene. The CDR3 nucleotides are TGCAGCGTTGATAGGCAGGAGAACACTGAAGCTTTCTTT. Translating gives CSVDRQENTEAFF.

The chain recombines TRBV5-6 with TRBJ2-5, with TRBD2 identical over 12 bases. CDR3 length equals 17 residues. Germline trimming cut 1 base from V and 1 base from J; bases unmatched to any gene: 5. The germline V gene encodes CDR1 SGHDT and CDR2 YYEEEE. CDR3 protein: CASSLFGLAGTQETQYF. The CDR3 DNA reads TGTGCCAGCAGCTTGTTCGGACTAGCGGGGACCCAAGAGACCCAGTACTTC. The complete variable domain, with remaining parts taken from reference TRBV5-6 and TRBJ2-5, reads DAGVTQSPTHLIKTRGQQVTLRCSPKSGHDTVSWYQQALGQGPQFIFQYYEEEERQRGNFPDRFSGHQFPNYSSELNVNALLLGDSALYLCASSLFGLAGTQETQYFGPGTRLLVL.

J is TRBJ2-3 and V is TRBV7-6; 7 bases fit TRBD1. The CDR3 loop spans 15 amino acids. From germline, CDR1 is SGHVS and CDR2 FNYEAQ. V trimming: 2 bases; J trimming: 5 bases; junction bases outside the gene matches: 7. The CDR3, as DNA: TGTGCCAGCAGCTTACAGTCGACAGGGCGAGATACGCAGTATTTT. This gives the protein CASSLQSTGRDTQYF.

CDR3 in amino acids: CAVSPSGAHYEQYF. The CDR3 DNA reads as TGTGCCGTATCTCCTAGCGGGGCACACTACGAGCAGTACTTC. This chain uses TRBV10-3 with TRBJ2-5, with 9 bases matching TRBD2. The J call may be faulty, since TRBJ2-7 better matches the DNA end. This CDR3 contains 14 residues. In germline, CDR1 is ENHRY, CDR2 SYGVKD.

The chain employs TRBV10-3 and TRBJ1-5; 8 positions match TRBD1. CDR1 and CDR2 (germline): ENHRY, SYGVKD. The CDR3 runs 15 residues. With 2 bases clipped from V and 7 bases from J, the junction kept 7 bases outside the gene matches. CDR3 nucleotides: TGTGCCATCAGTGAGATCGGGACAGGAGACCAGCCCCAGCATTTT. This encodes CAISEIGTGDQPQHF.

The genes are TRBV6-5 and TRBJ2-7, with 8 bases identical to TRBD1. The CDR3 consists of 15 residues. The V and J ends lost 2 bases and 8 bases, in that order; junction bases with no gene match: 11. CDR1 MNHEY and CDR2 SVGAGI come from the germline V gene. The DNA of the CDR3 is TGTGCCAGCAGTTACCCCGGACAGGGTTTGCAGCAGCAGTACTTC. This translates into CASSYPGQGLQQQYF.

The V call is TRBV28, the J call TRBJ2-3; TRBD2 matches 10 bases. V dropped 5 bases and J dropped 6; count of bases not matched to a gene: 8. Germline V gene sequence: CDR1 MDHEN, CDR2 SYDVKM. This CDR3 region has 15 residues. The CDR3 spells CASSQGLADMDTQYF. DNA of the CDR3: TGTGCCAGCAGTCAAGGACTAGCGGACATGGATACGCAGTATTTT.

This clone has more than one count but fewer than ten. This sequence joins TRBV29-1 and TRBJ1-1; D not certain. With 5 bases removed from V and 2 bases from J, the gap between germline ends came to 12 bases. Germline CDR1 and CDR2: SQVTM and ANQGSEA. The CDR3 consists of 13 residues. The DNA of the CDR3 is TGCAGCGTTACCGCCACTATAAACACTGAAGCTTTCTTT. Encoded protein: CSVTATINTEAFF.

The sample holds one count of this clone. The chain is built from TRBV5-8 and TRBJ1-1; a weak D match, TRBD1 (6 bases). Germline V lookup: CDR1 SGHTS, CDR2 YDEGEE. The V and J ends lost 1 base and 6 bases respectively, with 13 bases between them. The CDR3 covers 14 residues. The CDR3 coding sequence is TGTGCCAGCAGCTTGATCAGGGGCCGGGCTGAAGCTTTCTTT. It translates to CASSLIRGRAEAFF.

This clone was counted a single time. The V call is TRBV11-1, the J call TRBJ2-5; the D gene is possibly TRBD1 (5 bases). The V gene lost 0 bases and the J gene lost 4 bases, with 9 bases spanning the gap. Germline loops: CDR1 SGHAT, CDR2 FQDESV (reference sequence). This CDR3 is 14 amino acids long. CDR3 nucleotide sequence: TGTGCCAGCAGCTTAGCGAGGCAGGGAGAGACCCAGTACTTC. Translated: CASSLARQGETQYF. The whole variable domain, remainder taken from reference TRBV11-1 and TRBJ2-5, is EAEVAQSPRYKITEKSQAVAFWCDPISGHATLYWYRQILGQGPELLVQFQDESVVDDSQLPKDRFSAERLKGVDSTLKIQPAELGDSAMYLCASSLARQGETQYFGPGTRLLVL.

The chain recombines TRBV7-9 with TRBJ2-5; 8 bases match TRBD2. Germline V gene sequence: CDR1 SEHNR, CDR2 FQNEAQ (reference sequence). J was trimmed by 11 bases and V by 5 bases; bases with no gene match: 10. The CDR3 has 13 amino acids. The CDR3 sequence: CASSNAGGSEQYF. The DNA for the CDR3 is TGTGCCAGCAGCAATGCGGGGGGCAGTGAGCAGTACTTC.

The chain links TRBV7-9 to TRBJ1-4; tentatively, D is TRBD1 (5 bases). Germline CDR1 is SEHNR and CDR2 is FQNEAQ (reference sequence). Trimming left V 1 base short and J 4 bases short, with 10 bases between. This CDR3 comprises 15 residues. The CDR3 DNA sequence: TGTGCCAGCAGCTTAGACGGGGGAGGTAATGAAAAACTGTTTTTT. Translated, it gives CASSLDGGGNEKLFF.

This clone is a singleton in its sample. CDR3 sequence (DNA): TGTGCCGCTCTAGCGGGGGGGAGCACAGATACGCAGTATTTT. Translating it yields CAALAGGSTDTQYF. The chain is built from TRBV10-3 and TRBJ2-3, with TRBD2 matching over 12 bases. Germline-derived CDR1 and CDR2 are ENHRY and SYGVKD. J gave up 0 bases and V 11 bases, and 3 bases lay outside the gene matches. The CDR3 sequence is 14 residues long.

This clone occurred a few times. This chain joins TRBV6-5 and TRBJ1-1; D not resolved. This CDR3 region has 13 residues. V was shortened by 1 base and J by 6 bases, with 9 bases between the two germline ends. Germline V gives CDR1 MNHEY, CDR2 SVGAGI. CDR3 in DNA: TGTGCCAGCAGTTACTTAAGGGAGGCTGAAGCTTTCTTT. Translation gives CASSYLREAEAFF.

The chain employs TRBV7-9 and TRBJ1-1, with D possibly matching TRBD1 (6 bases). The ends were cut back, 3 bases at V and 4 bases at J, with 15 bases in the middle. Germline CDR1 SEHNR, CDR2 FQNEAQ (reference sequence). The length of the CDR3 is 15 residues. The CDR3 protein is CASSFGREGGTEAFF. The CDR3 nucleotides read TGTGCCAGCAGCTTTGGCAGGGAGGGGGGCACTGAAGCTTTCTTT. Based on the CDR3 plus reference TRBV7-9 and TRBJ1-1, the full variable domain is DTGVSQNPRHKITKRGQNVTFRCDPISEHNRLYWYRQTLGQGPEFLTYFQNEAQLEKSRLLSDRFSAERPKGSFSTLEIQRTEQGDSAMYLCASSFGREGGTEAFFGQGTRLTVV.

The CDR3 here is CASSPGGGGSNQPQHF. As DNA, the CDR3 is TGTGCCAGCAGCCCAGGAGGGGGGGGAAGCAATCAGCCCCAGCATTTT. The rearrangement uses TRBV5-6 and TRBJ1-5; D is possibly TRBD1 (6 bases). CDR3 length: 16 amino acids. Germline V lookup: CDR1 SGHDT, CDR2 YYEEEE. V shed 4 bases and J shed 1 base, with 15 bases lying between them.

CDR3 amino acids: CAIRQPNEKLFF. The CDR3 bases are TGTGCCATCAGACAACCTAATGAAAAACTGTTTTTT. The rearrangement joins TRBV10-3 to TRBJ1-4; D remains unclear. The CDR3 runs to 12 residues. The V and J ends lost 6 bases and 3 bases respectively, with 5 bases between them. The germline gives CDR1 ENHRY, CDR2 SYGVKD.